The next 5 T cell receptor beta chains were all read from a single sample in a study of cytomegalovirus exposure and HLA in healthy donors. Method: immunoSEQ multiplex PCR; TCRdb's copy keeps in-frame clones and lacks some. Here the sample spans about 66,000 clones, approximately 97% being singletons. The sample consisted of PBMCs. These receptors originate from a woman aged 18 to 35 in good health and CMV-seropositive.

The chain couples TRBV9 to TRBJ1-1; 8 bases line up with TRBD1. J lost 1 base, V lost 3 bases, and 2 bases had no gene match. Germline V CDR1 and CDR2: SGDLS, YYNGEE. The CDR3 loop spans 14 amino acids. CDR3 residues: CASSGTGKNTEAFF. In DNA form, the CDR3 reads TGTGCCAGCAGCGGGACAGGGAAGAACACTGAAGCTTTCTTT.

A word on this clone: A junction boundary mismatches the germline segment, possibly from a read error. The CDR3 DNA reads TGTGCCAGCAGTGAAGTTTTGCTAGGACACCTTATCTTT. Protein: CASSEVLLGHLIF. V gene TRBV6-1 combines with J gene TRBJ1-1, with D perhaps matching TRBD1 (5 bases). This CDR3 is 13 amino acids long. Germline CDR1 MNHNS, CDR2 SASEGT.

The genes are TRBV5-1 and TRBJ1-2; possibly TRBD1 for D (6 bases). The CDR3 runs 12 residues. The germline V gene encodes CDR1 SGHRS and CDR2 YFSETQ. V was pared by 0 bases and J by 8 bases, with 8 bases between. The CDR3 nucleotides read TGCGCCAGCAGCTTGGGAGACAGGGGCTACACCTTC. This encodes CASSLGDRGYTF.

The rearrangement joins TRBV7-6 to TRBJ2-2; 7 nucleotides align to TRBD1. Germline assignment: CDR1 SGHVS and CDR2 FNYEAQ. V shed 5 bases and J 4 bases; nucleotides not matched to a gene: 4. This CDR3 is built from 14 residues. The CDR3 is CASSGTVSTGELFF. The CDR3 DNA sequence: TGTGCCAGCAGCGGGACAGTGAGCACCGGGGAGCTGTTTTTT.

The chain employs TRBV6-1 and TRBJ2-1, with 7 positions matching TRBD2. This CDR3 spans 13 amino acids. Germline CDR1 reads MNHNS; CDR2 reads SASEGT. V gave up 7 bases and J gave up 3 bases; unmatched junction bases: 3. DNA for the CDR3: TGTGCCAGCACCCGGACTAGCTACAATGAGCAGTTCTTC. It translates to CASTRTSYNEQFF.